This TCR beta chain is drawn from a study of blood T cell repertoires in COVID-19. As processed by the authors: Counts of nucleated cells, estimated from reference gene primer amplification, were obtained. Sequenced by immunoSEQ multiplex PCR; TCRdb stores in-frame clones only, minus some. V and J calls and clone size are copied from that table; D and trimming were computed from the DNA. The repertoire holds 490,000 or so clones, with about 88% as singletons. The sequence was obtained from a woman aged 55-75 years who had recovered from COVID-19. The material sequenced was PBMCs or T cells enriched from blood (not recorded which).

In nucleotides, the CDR3 is TGCGCCAGCAGCGGGGGCGACTCGAGCGATGGCTACACCTTC. Amino acids: CASSGGDSSDGYTF. This chain links TRBV5-1 with TRBJ1-2, with D possibly TRBD1 on 6 matching bases. Germline-derived CDR1 and CDR2 are SGHRS and YFSETQ. The CDR3 sequence is 14 residues long. The V and J ends lost 4 bases and 6 bases respectively, with 16 bases between them. Filled out from reference TRBV5-1 and TRBJ1-2, the complete variable domain reads KAGVTQTPRYLIKTRGQQVTLSCSPISGHRSVSWYQQTPGQGLQFLFEYFSETQRNKGNFPGRFSGRQFSNSRSEMNVSTLELGDSALYLCASSGGDSSDGYTFGSGTRLTVV.